The 17 T cell receptor beta chains presented below share a single source sample, sequenced in a study of blood T cell repertoires in COVID-19. The repertoire was sequenced with immunoSEQ multiplex PCR; TCRdb's copy has only in-frame clones and lacks some. Of roughly 200,000 clones listed, roughly 84% are singletons. The sample was peripheral blood. The receptors shown here come from a man aged 50 or older with active or convalescent COVID-19.

The J gene is TRBJ1-2, the V gene TRBV19, with a possible D match to TRBD1 (5 bases). The V end lost 6 bases, the J end lost 4 bases, and 12 bases lay between the germline ends. CDR3 length: 13 residues. Germline V gene data show CDR1 as LNHDA and CDR2 as SQIVND (reference sequence). The CDR3 is CASSQGLAYGYTF. In nucleotides, the CDR3 is TGTGCCAGTAGCCAGGGCCTCGCCTATGGCTACACCTTC.

V and J are TRBV5-8 and TRBJ1-2; 9 bases line up with TRBD1. V lost 9 bases to trimming and J lost 10 bases; unmatched junction nucleotides: 13. CDR1 and CDR2 (germline): SGHTS, YDEGEE. There are 13 residues in the CDR3. CDR3 in DNA: TGTGCCAACCCAGACAGGGGGAACTTGAACTACACCTTC. Its translation is CANPDRGNLNYTF.

J is TRBJ2-7 and V is TRBV5-1; weak D call: TRBD1 (5 bases). CDR3 length: 14 residues. Germline V gene sequence: CDR1 SGHRS, CDR2 YFSETQ. V lost 7 bases and J lost 5, with 19 bases in between. The CDR3 protein is CASGAGREDHEQYF. The CDR3, as DNA: TGCGCCAGCGGGGCCGGACGTGAGGATCACGAGCAGTACTTC. The full variable domain, its missing parts supplied by reference TRBV5-1 and TRBJ2-7, is KAGVTQTPRYLIKTRGQQVTLSCSPISGHRSVSWYQQTPGQGLQFLFEYFSETQRNKGNFPGRFSGRQFSNSRSEMNVSTLELGDSALYLCASGAGREDHEQYFGPGTRLTVT.

This CDR3 is CASSQPAGGRADTQYF. The CDR3 DNA reads as TGTGCCAGCAGCCAACCTGCGGGGGGGCGCGCAGATACGCAGTATTTT. The V call is TRBV3-1 (or the pseudogene TRBV3-2), the J call TRBJ2-3, with 9 bases lining up with TRBD2. With 2 bases clipped from V and 4 bases from J, the junction kept 7 bases outside the gene matches. CDR1 is LGHDT, CDR2 YNNKEL, per germline (reference sequence). CDR3 size: 16 residues.

The chain links TRBV19 to TRBJ1-4, with TRBD1 identical over 9 bases. The germline CDR1 and CDR2 sequences are LNHDA and SQIVND (reference sequence). The CDR3 totals 14 residues. The V segment lost 3 bases and the J segment 6 bases; nucleotides outside the gene matches: 2. The chain's CDR3 is CASSMDRGDEKLFF. The CDR3 DNA reads TGTGCCAGTAGTATGGACAGGGGAGATGAAAAACTGTTTTTT.

The V gene is TRBV4-3, the J gene TRBJ2-7; a possible D gene is TRBD2 (7 bases). The V and J ends lost 1 base and 0 bases respectively, with 10 bases between them. The CDR3 is 15 amino acids. The germline V gene encodes CDR1 LGHNA and CDR2 YSLEER. The CDR3 DNA reads TGCGCCAGCAGCCAAGCTGCGGGGGCCTCCTACGAGCAGTACTTC. Its protein product is CASSQAAGASYEQYF.

The chain couples TRBV28 to TRBJ1-5; D might be TRBD1 (5 bases). The CDR3 extends over 17 amino acids. Germline loops: CDR1 MDHEN, CDR2 SYDVKM. The V end lost 1 base, the J end lost 7 bases, and 20 bases lay between the germline ends. As DNA, the CDR3 is TGTGCCAGCAGTTTATCCCGGGACTTTTTTTCAACCCAGCCCCAGCATTTT. Translating it yields CASSLSRDFFSTQPQHF.

The rearrangement links TRBV11-2 to TRBJ2-5, with 8 bases matching TRBD1. The CDR3 is made up of 15 amino acids. V lost 7 bases, J lost 4 bases, and 11 bases stayed unmatched. CDR1 and CDR2 from the germline V gene are SGHAT and FQNNGV. The CDR3 reads CASTPDRVGIETQYF. The DNA for the CDR3 is TGTGCCAGCACCCCGGACAGGGTGGGTATAGAGACCCAGTACTTC.

V is TRBV19 and J is TRBJ1-3, with TRBD1 matching 7 bases. With V trimmed by 3 bases and J by 6 bases, 8 bases remained unmatched. Per the germline V gene, CDR1 is LNHDA and CDR2 is SQIVND (reference sequence). The CDR3 extends over 15 amino acids. CDR3 region: CASSIPGQRVNTIYF. The DNA for the CDR3 is TGTGCCAGTAGTATTCCGGGACAGAGGGTAAACACCATATATTTT.

The V and J genes are TRBV3-1 (or the pseudogene TRBV3-2) and TRBJ1-2; possible D gene TRBD1, 5 bases. Germline assignment: CDR1 LGHDT and CDR2 YNNKEL (reference sequence). CDR3 length equals 14 residues. The germline V and J ends were trimmed by 1 base and 4 bases, with 10 bases remaining between them. The CDR3 DNA reads TGTGCCAGCAGCCAAGCGCGGGGGGGCTATGGCTACACCTTC. It encodes CASSQARGGYGYTF.

CDR3: CASSQDPQGNYGYTF. CDR3 nucleotide sequence: TGCGCCAGCAGCCAAGATCCCCAGGGGAATTATGGCTACACCTTC. The chain employs TRBV4-3 and TRBJ1-2; possible D gene TRBD1, 6 bases. Looked up from germline, CDR1 is LGHNA and CDR2 is YSLEER. With 0 bases removed from V and 5 bases from J, the gap between germline ends came to 13 bases. CDR3 length equals 15 residues.

The chain recombines TRBV18 with TRBJ2-3; D not resolved. The CDR3 is 15 amino acids. V was pared by 3 bases and J by 3 bases, with 13 bases between. The germline gives CDR1 KGHSH, CDR2 LQKENI. This chain's CDR3 is CASSPSRSLTDTQYF. The CDR3 DNA reads as TGTGCCAGCTCACCGAGTAGGAGTCTAACAGATACGCAGTATTTT.

This chain links TRBV10-3 with TRBJ1-2, with TRBD1 matching 8 bases. The CDR3 is 17 residues long. The germline gives CDR1 ENHRY, CDR2 SYGVKD. After removal of 9 bases from V and 2 bases from J, the junction contained 17 bases not matched to a gene. The CDR3, as DNA: TGTGCCATACATGGACAGGGCTCAGTATCTCACAACTATGGCTACACCTTC. Translation: CAIHGQGSVSHNYGYTF.

This clone was seen once. The chain combines TRBV9 with TRBJ1-4; D gene ambiguous. The germline V gene has CDR1 SGDLS and CDR2 YYNGEE. Trimming pared 4 bases from V and 11 bases from J, leaving 21 bases between. The CDR3 loop spans 15 amino acids. Here the CDR3 reads CASSSEEARGEKLFF. CDR3 sequence (DNA): TGTGCCAGCAGCTCCGAGGAGGCTAGAGGAGAGAAACTGTTTTTT.

This clone was observed a few times. V gene TRBV7-2 combines with J gene TRBJ2-2; perhaps TRBD2 as D (6 bases). V was trimmed by 1 base and J by 3 bases, leaving 12 bases between them. This CDR3 region has 16 residues. Per the germline V gene, CDR1 is SGHTA and CDR2 is FQGNSA. In DNA, the CDR3 is TGTGCCAGCAGCTTAGAGGGCGGGGCGGACACCGGGGAGCTGTTTTTT. Translation gives CASSLEGGADTGELFF.

The chain couples TRBV3-1 (or the pseudogene TRBV3-2) to TRBJ2-1; a weak D match, TRBD1 (5 bases). The CDR3 runs to 15 residues. Looked up from germline, CDR1 is LGHDT and CDR2 is YNNKEL (reference sequence). The V gene lost 0 bases and the J gene lost 5 bases, with 11 bases spanning the gap. The CDR3 reads CASSQDSQGDNEQFF. CDR3 coding DNA: TGTGCCAGCAGCCAAGATAGCCAGGGTGACAATGAGCAGTTCTTC.

Comment on this clone: The same CDR3 can be traced to other DNA sequences in this sample. V and J are TRBV28 and TRBJ2-7; perhaps TRBD1 as D (6 bases). From germline, CDR1 is MDHEN and CDR2 SYDVKM. This CDR3 comprises 12 residues. V was trimmed by 5 bases and J by 4 bases, leaving 9 bases between them. The CDR3 spells CASSLQGYEQYF. In DNA, the CDR3 is TGTGCCAGCAGTCTACAGGGTTACGAGCAGTACTTC.